Below, 17 T cell receptor beta chains from the same sample are listed, as sequenced in a study of T cells in Graves' hyperthyroidism and ophthalmopathy. Researchers amplified the TCR beta CDR3 regions from RNA transcripts. During a first-round RT-PCR of the TCR CDR3, the HTBI primer set was used. TCRdb reanalysed the multiplex PCR reads using MiXCR and keeps one entry per CDR3 protein. Of around 270,000 distinct CDR3 sequences listed, about 19% were seen once; the top ten hold under 45%. The sample consisted of blood. Source of these receptors: a man over 45 with Graves' ophthalmopathy.

The rearrangement joins TRBV20-1 to TRBJ1-5; perhaps TRBD1 as D (5 bases). This CDR3 is 15 amino acids long. Germline V gene data show CDR1 as DFQATT and CDR2 as SNEGSKA (reference sequence). Between the trimmed V and J ends, which lost 1 base and 4 bases, there was a span of 14 bases. CDR3: CSARGPGQLNQPQHF. The CDR3 region has the DNA TGCAGTGCTAGAGGCCCAGGGCAGTTAAATCAGCCCCAGCATTTT.

This clonotype was counted a few times. V gene TRBV19 combines with J gene TRBJ1-1; D is ambiguous. Germline V CDR1 and CDR2: LNHDA, SQIVND (reference sequence). CDR3 length: 14 amino acids. V was clipped by 0 bases and J by 8 bases, with 13 bases between them. The CDR3 nucleotides read TGTGCCAGTAGTATAGATGGAACAGATACAGAAGCTTTCTTT. Encoded protein: CASSIDGTDTEAFF.

This rearrangement joins TRBV28 to TRBJ1-2; TRBD1 is a possible D gene (6 bases). The CDR3 sequence is 14 residues long. The ends were cut back, 2 bases at V and 4 bases at J, with 11 bases in the middle. Germline V gives CDR1 MDHEN, CDR2 SYDVKM. The CDR3 loop is CASSLQGFGYGYTF. The CDR3 DNA sequence: TGTGCCAGCAGTTTACAGGGGTTTGGCTATGGCTACACCTTC.

This clonotype was seen at least ten times. The V and J genes are TRBV28 and TRBJ1-3, with D possibly matching TRBD1 (5 bases). Per the germline V gene, CDR1 is MDHEN and CDR2 is SYDVKM. CDR3 length: 15 residues. V lost 5 bases to trimming and J lost 6 bases, with 17 bases between them. The CDR3 here is CASSPSVDTLNTIYF. For the CDR3, the DNA is TGTGCCAGCAGTCCATCGGTGGACACACTAAACACCATATATTTT.

This chain connects TRBV19 to TRBJ2-1; TRBD2 aligns across 7 bases. CDR3 length: 15 residues. CDR1 and CDR2 (germline): LNHDA, SQIVND (reference sequence). V lost 8 bases and J lost 0; bases outside the gene matches: 7. The CDR3 is CASSTSASSYNEQFF. For the CDR3, the DNA is TGTGCCAGTTCTACTAGCGCGAGCTCCTACAATGAGCAGTTCTTC.

This clonotype was recorded many times. The gene calls are TRBV11-2 and TRBJ2-7; 9 bases line up with TRBD2. After removal of 1 base from V and 5 bases from J, the junction contained 6 bases not matched to a gene. Looked up from germline, CDR1 is SGHAT and CDR2 is FQNNGV. The CDR3 spans 15 residues. The chain's CDR3 is CASSLAGTSSDEQYF. The CDR3 bases are TGTGCCAGCAGCTTAGCAGGGACTAGCAGCGACGAGCAGTACTTC.

The table lists this clonotype with many counts. V gene TRBV3-1 combines with J gene TRBJ2-7; 9 nucleotides match TRBD1. The CDR3 consists of 15 residues. The V and J ends lost 6 bases and 2 bases, in that order; junction bases with no gene match: 8. The V gene's germline CDR1 is LGHDT and CDR2 YNNKEL (reference sequence). The CDR3: CASSVTGQGPYEQYF. The CDR3 DNA sequence: TGTGCCAGCAGTGTCACGGGACAGGGCCCCTACGAGCAGTACTTC.

The rearrangement uses TRBV5-1 and TRBJ2-1; TRBD2 matches 10 bases. V lost 5 bases to trimming and J lost 9 bases; unmatched junction nucleotides: 8. Germline V gives CDR1 SGHRS, CDR2 YFSETQ. The length of the CDR3 is 14 residues. The CDR3 protein is CASSEREGRVEQFF. The DNA for the CDR3 is TGCGCCAGCAGTGAGCGGGAGGGCCGAGTTGAGCAGTTCTTC.

The sample holds many counts of this clonotype. The rearrangement links TRBV11-2 to TRBJ2-7; no clear D. V was shortened by 2 bases and J by 5 bases, with 19 bases between the two germline ends. This CDR3 has 16 residues. The germline V gene encodes CDR1 SGHAT and CDR2 FQNNGV. This CDR3 reads CASSLRHRKGGNEQYF. CDR3 DNA: TGTGCCAGCAGCTTAAGGCACAGAAAGGGTGGCAACGAGCAGTACTTC.

This clonotype has at least ten counts. The chain links TRBV6-1 to TRBJ1-5; TRBD1 aligns across 10 bases. This CDR3 has 15 residues. Germline values: CDR1 MNHNS, CDR2 SASEGT. V was clipped by 1 base and J by 7 bases; unmatched bases: 4. The CDR3 bases are TGTGCCAGCAGTGAAGGGACAGGGGGTGGGCAGCCCCAGCATTTT. This gives the protein CASSEGTGGGQPQHF.

A single count supports this clonotype. Possible read error: a much larger clone is one base away. The J gene is TRBJ2-3, the V gene TRBV9; D not resolved. The CDR3 is 13 residues long. V was shortened by 0 bases and J by 2 bases, with 4 bases between the two germline ends. Germline V gives CDR1 SGDLS, CDR2 YYNGEE. The CDR3 region is CASSVGVTDTQYF. The CDR3 DNA reads TGTGCCAGCAGCGTAGGGGTCACAGATACGCAGTATTTT.

A few counts support this clonotype. The V gene is TRBV5-1, the J gene TRBJ2-2; weak D call: TRBD2 (6 bases). This CDR3 region has 14 residues. V lost 4 bases and J 1 base, leaving 8 bases between the germline ends. The germline V gene has CDR1 SGHRS and CDR2 YFSETQ. The CDR3 DNA follows: TGCGCCAGCAGCACGGAGGGGAACACCGGGGAGCTGTTTTTT. Its protein is CASSTEGNTGELFF. Complete variable domain (other parts from reference TRBV5-1 and TRBJ2-2): KAGVTQTPRYLIKTRGQQVTLSCSPISGHRSVSWYQQTPGQGLQFLFEYFSETQRNKGNFPGRFSGRQFSNSRSEMNVSTLELGDSALYLCASSTEGNTGELFFGEGSRLTVL.

This clonotype was counted a few times. The chain recombines TRBV9 with TRBJ2-2; 7 bases are a match to TRBD2. This CDR3 contains 17 residues. Germline V lookup: CDR1 SGDLS, CDR2 YYNGEE. Trimming took 0 bases from V and 7 from J; bases not matched to a gene: 12. This chain's CDR3 is CASSVEVGRPTGGELFF. CDR3 DNA: TGTGCCAGCAGCGTAGAGGTCGGGAGGCCAACGGGCGGGGAGCTGTTTTTT.

This clonotype was seen a few times. V usage is TRBV6-1 and J usage is TRBJ1-6; possibly TRBD1 for D (6 bases). V lost 5 bases and J 6 bases, leaving 17 bases between the germline ends. Germline CDR1 and CDR2: MNHNS and SASEGT. The CDR3 is 16 residues long. The CDR3 DNA sequence: TGTGCCAGCAGTTCAGGACAGCCATCATTTAATTCACCCCTCCACTTT. Translating gives CASSSGQPSFNSPLHF.

In regard to this clonotype: This may be a read error: a much more frequent sequence differs by one nucleotide. The V and J genes are TRBV11-3 and TRBJ1-1; no firm D call. This CDR3 region has 13 residues. Per the germline V gene, CDR1 is SGHNT and CDR2 is YENEEA. Trimming removed 3 bases from V and 7 bases from J, with 12 bases in between. In DNA, the CDR3 is TGTGCCAGCAGCTTTGGAGGTACAAGTGAAGCTTTCTTT. This gives the protein CASSFGGTSEAFF.

This clonotype has only a few counts. The rearrangement uses TRBV20-1 and TRBJ2-7; TRBD2 matches 10 bases. CDR1 is DFQATT and CDR2 is SNEGSKA in the germline V gene (reference sequence). V dropped 3 bases and J dropped 4; count of bases not matched to a gene: 12. This CDR3 contains 16 residues. The CDR3 DNA reads as TGCAGTGCTAGTTCCAGCGGGAGGGTCCAGGCGTACGAGCAGTACTTC. Translating gives CSASSSGRVQAYEQYF.

This clonotype was picked up one time. The chain carries TRBV6-2 or TRBV6-3 and TRBJ2-1; D uncertain. This CDR3 contains 16 residues. Germline-derived CDR1 and CDR2 are MNHEY and SVGEGT. V was trimmed by 4 bases and J by 7 bases, leaving 20 bases between them. CDR3 sequence reads: CASSSSGSPPWNEQFF. The CDR3 region has the DNA TGTGCCAGCAGTTCTTCCGGGTCACCTCCTTGGAATGAGCAGTTCTTC.